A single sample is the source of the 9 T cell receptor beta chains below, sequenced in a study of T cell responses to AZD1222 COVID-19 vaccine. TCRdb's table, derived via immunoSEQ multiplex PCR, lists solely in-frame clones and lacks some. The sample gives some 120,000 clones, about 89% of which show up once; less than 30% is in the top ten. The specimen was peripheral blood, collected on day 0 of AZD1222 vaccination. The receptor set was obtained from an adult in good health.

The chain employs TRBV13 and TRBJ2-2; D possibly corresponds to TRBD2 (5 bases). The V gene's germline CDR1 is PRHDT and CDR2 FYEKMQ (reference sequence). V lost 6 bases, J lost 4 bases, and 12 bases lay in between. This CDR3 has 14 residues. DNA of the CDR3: TGTGCCAGCAGGATCGGGGTGGGCACCGGGGAGCTGTTTTTT. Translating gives CASRIGVGTGELFF.

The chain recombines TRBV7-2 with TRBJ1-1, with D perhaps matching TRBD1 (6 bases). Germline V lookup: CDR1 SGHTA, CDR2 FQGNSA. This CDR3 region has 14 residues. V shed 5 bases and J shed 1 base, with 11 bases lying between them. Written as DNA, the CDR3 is TGTGCCAGCAGCCCGGGGACACCGAACACTGAAGCTTTCTTT. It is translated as CASSPGTPNTEAFF. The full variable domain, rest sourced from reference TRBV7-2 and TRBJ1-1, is GAGVSQSPSNKVTEKGKDVELRCDPISGHTALYWYRQSLGQGLEFLIYFQGNSAPDKSGLPSDRFSAERTGGSVSTLTIQRTQQEDSAVYLCASSPGTPNTEAFFGQGTRLTVV.

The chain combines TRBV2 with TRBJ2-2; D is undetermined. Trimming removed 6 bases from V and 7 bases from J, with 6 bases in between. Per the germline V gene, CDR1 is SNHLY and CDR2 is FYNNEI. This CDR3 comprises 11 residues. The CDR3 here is CASSPFGELFF. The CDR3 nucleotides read TGTGCCAGCAGCCCTTTCGGGGAGCTGTTTTTT.

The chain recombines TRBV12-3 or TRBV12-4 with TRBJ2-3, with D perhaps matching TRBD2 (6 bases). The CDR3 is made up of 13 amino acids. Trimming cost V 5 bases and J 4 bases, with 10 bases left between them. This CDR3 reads CASSISGADTQYF. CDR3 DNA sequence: TGTGCCAGCAGTATTAGCGGAGCAGATACGCAGTATTTT.

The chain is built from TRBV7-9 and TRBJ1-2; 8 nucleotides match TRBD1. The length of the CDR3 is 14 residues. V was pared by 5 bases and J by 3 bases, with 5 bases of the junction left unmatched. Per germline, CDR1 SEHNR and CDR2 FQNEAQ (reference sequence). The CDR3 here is CASSPGGSYYGYTF. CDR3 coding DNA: TGTGCCAGCAGCCCAGGGGGCTCTTACTATGGCTACACCTTC. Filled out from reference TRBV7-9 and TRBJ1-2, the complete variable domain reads DTGVSQNPRHKITKRGQNVTFRCDPISEHNRLYWYRQTLGQGPEFLTYFQNEAQLEKSRLLSDRFSAERPKGSFSTLEIQRTEQGDSAMYLCASSPGGSYYGYTFGSGTRLTVV.

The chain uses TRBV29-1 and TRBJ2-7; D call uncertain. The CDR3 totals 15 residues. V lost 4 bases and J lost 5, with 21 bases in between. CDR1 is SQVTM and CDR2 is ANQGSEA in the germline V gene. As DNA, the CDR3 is TGCAGCGTTGTCACCGGGTCTACCCGGTCCAACGAGCAGTACTTC. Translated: CSVVTGSTRSNEQYF.

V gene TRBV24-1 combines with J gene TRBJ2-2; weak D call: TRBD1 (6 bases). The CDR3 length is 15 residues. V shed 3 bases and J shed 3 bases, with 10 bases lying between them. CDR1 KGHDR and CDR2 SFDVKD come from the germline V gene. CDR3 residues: CATSDAQGHTGELFF. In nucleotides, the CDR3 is TGTGCCACCAGTGATGCACAGGGTCACACCGGGGAGCTGTTTTTT.

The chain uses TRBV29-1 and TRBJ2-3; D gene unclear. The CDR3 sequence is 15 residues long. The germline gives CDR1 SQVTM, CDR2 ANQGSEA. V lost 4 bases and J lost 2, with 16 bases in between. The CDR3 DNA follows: TGCAGCGTTGGTCCGGGTTTGACACACACAGATACGCAGTATTTT. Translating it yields CSVGPGLTHTDTQYF.

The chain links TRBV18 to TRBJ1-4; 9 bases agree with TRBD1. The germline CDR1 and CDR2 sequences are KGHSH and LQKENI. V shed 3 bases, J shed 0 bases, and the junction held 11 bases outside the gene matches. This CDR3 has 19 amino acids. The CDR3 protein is CASSPQGTGQRATNEKLFF. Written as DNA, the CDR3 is TGTGCCAGCTCACCCCAAGGGACAGGGCAACGGGCAACTAATGAAAAACTGTTTTTT.